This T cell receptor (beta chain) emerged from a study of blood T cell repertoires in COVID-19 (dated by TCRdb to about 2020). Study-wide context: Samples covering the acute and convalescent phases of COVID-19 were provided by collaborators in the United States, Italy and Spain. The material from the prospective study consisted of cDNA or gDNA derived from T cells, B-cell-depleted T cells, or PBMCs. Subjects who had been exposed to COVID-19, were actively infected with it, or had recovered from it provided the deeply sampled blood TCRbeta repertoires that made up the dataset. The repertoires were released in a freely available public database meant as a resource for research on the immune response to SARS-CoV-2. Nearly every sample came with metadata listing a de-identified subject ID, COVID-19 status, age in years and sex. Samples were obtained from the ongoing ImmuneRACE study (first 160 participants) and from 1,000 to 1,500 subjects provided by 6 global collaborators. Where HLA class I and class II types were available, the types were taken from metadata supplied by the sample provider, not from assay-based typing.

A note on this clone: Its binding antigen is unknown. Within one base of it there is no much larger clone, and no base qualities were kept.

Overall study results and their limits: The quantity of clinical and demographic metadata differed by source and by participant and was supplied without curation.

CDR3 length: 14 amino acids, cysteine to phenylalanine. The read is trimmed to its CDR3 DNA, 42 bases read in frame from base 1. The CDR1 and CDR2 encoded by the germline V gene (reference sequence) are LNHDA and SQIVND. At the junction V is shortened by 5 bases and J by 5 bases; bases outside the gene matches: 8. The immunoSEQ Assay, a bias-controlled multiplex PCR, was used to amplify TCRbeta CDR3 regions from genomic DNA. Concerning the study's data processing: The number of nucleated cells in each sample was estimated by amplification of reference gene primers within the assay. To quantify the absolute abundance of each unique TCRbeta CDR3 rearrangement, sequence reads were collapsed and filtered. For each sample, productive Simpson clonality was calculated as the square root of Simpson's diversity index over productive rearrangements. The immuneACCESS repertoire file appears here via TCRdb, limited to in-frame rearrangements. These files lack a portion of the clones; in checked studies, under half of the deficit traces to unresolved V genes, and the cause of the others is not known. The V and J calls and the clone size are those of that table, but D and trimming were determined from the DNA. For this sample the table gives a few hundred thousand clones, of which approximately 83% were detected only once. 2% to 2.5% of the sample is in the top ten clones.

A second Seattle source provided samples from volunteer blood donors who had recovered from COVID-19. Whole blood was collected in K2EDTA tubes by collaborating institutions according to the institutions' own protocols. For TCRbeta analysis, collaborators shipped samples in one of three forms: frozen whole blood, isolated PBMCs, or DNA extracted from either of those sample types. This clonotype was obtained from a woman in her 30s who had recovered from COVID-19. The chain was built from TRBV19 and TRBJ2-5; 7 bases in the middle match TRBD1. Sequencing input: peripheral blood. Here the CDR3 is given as CASSSSGGFETQYF. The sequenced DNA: TGTGCCAGTAGTTCGTCAGGGGGTTTTGAGACCCAGTACTTC.